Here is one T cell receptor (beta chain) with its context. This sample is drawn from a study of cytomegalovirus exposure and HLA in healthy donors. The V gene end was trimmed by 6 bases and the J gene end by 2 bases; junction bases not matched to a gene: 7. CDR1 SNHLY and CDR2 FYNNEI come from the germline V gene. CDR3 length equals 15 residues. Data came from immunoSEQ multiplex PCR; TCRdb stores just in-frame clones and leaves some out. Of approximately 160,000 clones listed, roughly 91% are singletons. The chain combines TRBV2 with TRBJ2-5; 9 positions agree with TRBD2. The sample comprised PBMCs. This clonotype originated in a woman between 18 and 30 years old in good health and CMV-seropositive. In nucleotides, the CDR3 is TGTGCCAGCAGGCCCCGGACTAGCGAACAAGAGACCCAGTACTTC. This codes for CASRPRTSEQETQYF. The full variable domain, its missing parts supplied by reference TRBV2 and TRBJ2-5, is EPEVTQTPSHQVTQMGQEVILRCVPISNHLYFYWYRQILGQKVEFLVSFYNNEISEKSEIFDDQFSVERPDGSNFTLKIRSTKLEDSAMYFCASRPRTSEQETQYFGPGTRLLVL.